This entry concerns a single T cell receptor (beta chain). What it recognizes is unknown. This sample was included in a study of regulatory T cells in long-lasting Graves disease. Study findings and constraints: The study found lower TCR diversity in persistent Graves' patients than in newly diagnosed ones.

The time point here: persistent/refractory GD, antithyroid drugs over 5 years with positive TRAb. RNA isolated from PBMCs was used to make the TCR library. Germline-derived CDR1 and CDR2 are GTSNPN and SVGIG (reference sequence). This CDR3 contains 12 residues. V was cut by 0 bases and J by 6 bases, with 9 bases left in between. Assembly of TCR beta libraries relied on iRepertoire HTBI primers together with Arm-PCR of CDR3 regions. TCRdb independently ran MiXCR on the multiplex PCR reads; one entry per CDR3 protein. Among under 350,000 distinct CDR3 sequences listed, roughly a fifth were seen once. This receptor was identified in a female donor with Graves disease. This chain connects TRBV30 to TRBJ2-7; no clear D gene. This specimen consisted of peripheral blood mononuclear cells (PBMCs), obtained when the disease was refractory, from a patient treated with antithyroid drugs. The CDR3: CAWSVLETEQYF. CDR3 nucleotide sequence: TGTGCCTGGAGTGTCTTAGAGACCGAGCAGTACTTC. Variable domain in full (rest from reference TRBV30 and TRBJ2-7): SQTIHQWPATLVQPVGSPLSLECTVEGTSNPNLYWYRQAAGRGLQLLFYSVGIGQISSEVPQNLSASRPQDRQFILSSKKLLLSDSGFYLCAWSVLETEQYFGPGTRLTVT.